These 11 T cell receptor beta chains came from one sample sequenced in a study of blood T cell repertoires in COVID-19. Measured with immunoSEQ multiplex PCR; TCRdb has only the in-frame clones, and not every one. The profile covers some 110,000 clones, with roughly 79% appearing a single time and less than 9% taken by the ten largest. What was sequenced was peripheral blood. These TCRs come from a man between 65 and 85 years old with active or convalescent COVID-19.

The chain is built from TRBV4-1 and TRBJ2-3; 8 nucleotides align to TRBD1. V dropped 2 bases and J dropped 6; count of bases not matched to a gene: 7. The CDR3 is 15 amino acids. From germline, CDR1 is MGHRA and CDR2 YSYEKL. The CDR3 sequence is CASSQLDRERDTQYF. DNA of the CDR3: TGCGCCAGCAGCCAACTGGACAGGGAACGGGATACGCAGTATTTT.

V is TRBV7-3 and J is TRBJ2-3; TRBD2 agrees at 8 bases. CDR3 length equals 17 residues. V dropped 4 bases and J dropped 6; count of bases not matched to a gene: 15. Germline V gives CDR1 SGHTA, CDR2 FQGTGA. Here the CDR3 reads CASSSRGAGGIPDTQYF. The DNA of the CDR3 is TGTGCCAGCAGCTCCCGGGGCGCGGGGGGAATCCCCGATACGCAGTATTTT.

The rearrangement joins TRBV5-6 to TRBJ2-3; maybe TRBD2 (6 bases). Germline V gene lookup returns CDR1 SGHDT and CDR2 YYEEEE. V shed 5 bases and J shed 6 bases, with 19 bases lying between them. This CDR3 has 15 amino acids. CDR3 region: CASRPSPAGMDTQYF. DNA for the CDR3: TGTGCCAGCAGACCCAGCCCGGCGGGAATGGATACGCAGTATTTT.

V gene TRBV19 combines with J gene TRBJ1-2; TRBD1 might be the D (5 bases). Trimming took off 7 bases at V and 4 bases at J, with 13 bases between the two ends. Germline V gene data show CDR1 as LNHDA and CDR2 as SQIVND (reference sequence). The CDR3 has 13 amino acids. The CDR3 DNA is TGTGCCAGTACCGATACAGGAATCTATGGCTACACCTTC. As protein: CASTDTGIYGYTF. The full variable domain, its missing parts supplied by reference TRBV19 and TRBJ1-2, is DGGITQSPKYLFRKEGQNVTLSCEQNLNHDAMYWYRQDPGQGLRLIYYSQIVNDFQKGDIAEGYSVSREKKESFPLTVTSAQKNPTAFYLCASTDTGIYGYTFGSGTRLTVV.

This clone was recorded once. The chain joins TRBV7-2 to TRBJ1-3; 7 positions match TRBD1. The germline CDR1 and CDR2 sequences are SGHTA and FQGNSA. The J segment lost 1 base and the V segment lost 5 bases, leaving 5 bases of the junction unmatched. The CDR3 runs to 15 residues. CDR3 amino acids: CASSRGQISGNTIYF. Here the CDR3 DNA reads TGTGCCAGCAGCAGGGGACAGATTTCTGGAAACACCATATATTTT.

The chain links TRBV5-4 to TRBJ1-6, with D unresolved. The V end was cut by 0 bases, the J end by 6 bases, with 10 bases between. The CDR3 is 15 residues long. The germline CDR1 and CDR2 sequences are SGHNT and YYREEE (reference sequence). The CDR3 nucleotides read TGTGCCAGCAGCTTGGAACTTCCGGGTAATTCACCCCTCCACTTT. Amino acid sequence: CASSLELPGNSPLHF.

The chain recombines TRBV4-1 with TRBJ2-5; the match to TRBD1 covers 12 bases. The V gene's germline CDR1 is MGHRA and CDR2 YSYEKL. The V segment lost 4 bases and the J segment 5 bases; nucleotides outside the gene matches: 8. The CDR3 consists of 16 residues. For the CDR3, the DNA is TGCGCCAGCAGCCGGATATCCGGGACAGGGGGCGAGACCCAGTACTTC. The encoded protein is CASSRISGTGGETQYF.

The chain uses TRBV9 and TRBJ2-1; 10 nucleotides agree with TRBD2. The V and J ends lost 4 bases and 4 bases, in that order; junction bases with no gene match: 8. The CDR3 has 16 residues. Germline CDR1 and CDR2: SGDLS and YYNGEE. In DNA form, the CDR3 reads TGTGCCAGCAGCATAAAAGCGGGAGGGCAGTACAATGAGCAGTTCTTC. Translated: CASSIKAGGQYNEQFF. The full variable domain, completed using reference TRBV9 and TRBJ2-1, is DSGVTQTPKHLITATGQRVTLRCSPRSGDLSVYWYQQSLDQGLQFLIQYYNGEERAKGNILERFSAQQFPDLHSELNLSSLELGDSALYFCASSIKAGGQYNEQFFGPGTRLTVL.

This rearrangement joins TRBV2 to TRBJ2-7; 7 positions agree with TRBD1. V shed 4 bases, J shed 0 bases, and the junction held 3 bases outside the gene matches. The CDR3 is 14 amino acids. CDR1 and CDR2 (germline): SNHLY, FYNNEI. CDR3 residues: CASSVDRYSYEQYF. The CDR3 bases are TGTGCCAGCAGTGTGGACAGGTACTCCTACGAGCAGTACTTC. The full variable domain, rest sourced from reference TRBV2 and TRBJ2-7, is EPEVTQTPSHQVTQMGQEVILRCVPISNHLYFYWYRQILGQKVEFLVSFYNNEISEKSEIFDDQFSVERPDGSNFTLKIRSTKLEDSAMYFCASSVDRYSYEQYFGPGTRLTVT.

V gene TRBV19 combines with J gene TRBJ2-2; TRBD1 aligns across 7 bases. With V trimmed by 10 bases and J by 1 base, 6 bases remained unmatched. The CDR3 runs 14 residues. Germline CDR1 LNHDA, CDR2 SQIVND (reference sequence). The CDR3 region is CATTTGLNTGELFF. The CDR3 bases are TGTGCCACCACGACAGGGTTGAACACCGGGGAGCTGTTTTTT.

J is TRBJ1-4 and V is TRBV5-1, with TRBD1 matching 7 bases. V lost 6 bases to trimming and J lost 6 bases; unmatched junction nucleotides: 11. Germline lookup yields CDR1 SGHRS and CDR2 YFSETQ. This CDR3 has 15 residues. DNA of the CDR3: TGCGCCAGCACCGTGGACGGGACAGTTTATGAAAAACTGTTTTTT. It specifies CASTVDGTVYEKLFF.